A single sample gave rise to the 26 T cell receptor beta chains below, sequenced in a study of blood T cells in healthy people across ages. The authors ran a second PCR of 7 to 11 cycles using a sample-barcoded 5' primer and a J-beta primer mix. One entry per CDR3 protein, called by TCRdb with MiXCR from the 5' RACE reads. The sample lists roughly 800,000 distinct CDR3 sequences; roughly 64% were seen once. Sequencing was performed on blood. The receptors were sampled from a young man in good health.

This chain links TRBV7-6 with TRBJ2-1; 9 bases map to TRBD1. The trim removed 1 base at V and 7 bases at J, leaving 5 bases unmatched. The CDR3 is 15 residues long. Germline values: CDR1 SGHVS, CDR2 FNYEAQ. The CDR3: CASSLETGGQNEQFF. As DNA, the CDR3 is TGTGCCAGCAGCTTAGAGACAGGGGGTCAAAATGAGCAGTTCTTC.

This clonotype occurred a few times. The chain has TRBV7-2 and TRBJ1-2; D possibly corresponds to TRBD1 (5 bases). Germline-derived CDR1 and CDR2 are SGHTA and FQGNSA. With 4 bases removed from V and 6 bases from J, the gap between germline ends came to 15 bases. CDR3 length: 14 amino acids. CDR3: CASSSGPRNDGYTF. CDR3 sequence (DNA): TGTGCCAGCAGCTCGGGACCGCGGAACGATGGCTACACCTTC.

V and J are TRBV29-1 and TRBJ2-7; perhaps TRBD2 as D (6 bases). Germline CDR1 SQVTM, CDR2 ANQGSEA. Between the trimmed V and J ends, which lost 5 bases and 3 bases, there was a span of 8 bases. The CDR3 is made up of 11 amino acids. Here the CDR3 reads CSVPGVYEQYF. The CDR3 region has the DNA TGCAGCGTTCCGGGGGTCTACGAGCAGTACTTC.

The chain has TRBV10-3 and TRBJ1-1; maybe TRBD1 (5 bases). V lost 6 bases and J 0 bases, leaving 14 bases between the germline ends. CDR3 size: 15 residues. Germline-derived CDR1 and CDR2 are ENHRY and SYGVKD. CDR3 loop: CAIRTWGGMNTEAFF. The CDR3 DNA reads TGTGCCATCAGAACCTGGGGCGGAATGAACACTGAAGCTTTCTTT.

The V call is TRBV6-6, the J call TRBJ1-2; 8 positions agree with TRBD1. The CDR3 contains 15 residues. V was pared by 2 bases and J by 8 bases, with 10 bases of the junction left unmatched. CDR1 MNHNY and CDR2 SVGAGI come from the germline V gene (reference sequence). The CDR3 region is CASSYGYRGSEGYTF. CDR3 nucleotide sequence: TGTGCCAGCAGTTACGGTTACAGGGGGTCGGAAGGCTACACCTTC.

This clonotype has a single count. The chain carries TRBV5-1 and TRBJ1-4; D gene unclear. The CDR3 is 15 residues long. Germline values: CDR1 SGHRS, CDR2 YFSETQ. The V end lost 0 bases, the J end lost 7 bases, and 13 bases lay between the germline ends. This CDR3 reads CASSLGRAVGEKLFF. For the CDR3, the DNA is TGCGCCAGCAGCTTGGGAAGGGCAGTAGGTGAAAAACTGTTTTTT.

The gene calls are TRBV20-1 and TRBJ1-2; D gene ambiguous. Germline V lookup: CDR1 DFQATT, CDR2 SNEGSKA (reference sequence). Trimming cost V 0 bases and J 0 bases, with 14 bases left between them. The CDR3 covers 16 residues. The CDR3 is CSARERSGGTNYGYTF. CDR3 DNA: TGCAGTGCTAGAGAGAGGAGTGGAGGGACTAACTATGGCTACACCTTC.

The chain employs TRBV7-2 and TRBJ1-5; D is possibly TRBD1 (6 bases). V was shortened by 4 bases and J by 8 bases, with 15 bases between the two germline ends. Germline-derived CDR1 and CDR2 are SGHTA and FQGNSA. CDR3 size: 14 residues. In nucleotides, the CDR3 is TGTGCCAGCAGCTCCGGACAGCCCACGAAGCCCCAGCATTTT. It encodes CASSSGQPTKPQHF. Looking up the rest from reference TRBV7-2 and TRBJ1-5 gives the full variable domain: GAGVSQSPSNKVTEKGKDVELRCDPISGHTALYWYRQSLGQGLEFLIYFQGNSAPDKSGLPSDRFSAERTGGSVSTLTIQRTQQEDSAVYLCASSSGQPTKPQHFGDGTRLSIL.

The chain recombines TRBV15 with TRBJ2-6; perhaps TRBD2 as D (7 bases). Germline values: CDR1 LNHNV, CDR2 YYDKDF (reference sequence). CDR3 length equals 21 residues. V was shortened by 7 bases and J by 2 bases, with 30 bases between the two germline ends. The CDR3 loop reads CATTQRSNWGGASPGANVLTF. CDR3 nucleotides: TGTGCCACCACCCAGCGATCGAATTGGGGGGGCGCTTCTCCTGGGGCCAACGTCCTGACTTTC.

V gene TRBV9 combines with J gene TRBJ2-5; D ambiguous. CDR3 size: 12 residues. V was trimmed by 0 bases and J by 11 bases, leaving 11 bases between them. Looked up from germline, CDR1 is SGDLS and CDR2 is YYNGEE. The CDR3 region has the DNA TGTGCCAGCAGCGTAGAAGGGAAGAAGCAGTACTTC. Its translation is CASSVEGKKQYF.

The chain couples TRBV7-2 to TRBJ1-2; D remains ambiguous. This CDR3 comprises 14 residues. V was cut by 8 bases and J by 5 bases, with 18 bases left in between. Germline loops: CDR1 SGHTA, CDR2 FQGNSA. CDR3 in amino acids: CTSGPRRESYGYTF. CDR3 DNA: TGTACCAGCGGTCCCCGGAGGGAGTCGTATGGCTACACCTTC.

This clonotype was recorded a few times. The chain combines TRBV30 with TRBJ2-5, with unresolved D. Trimming removed 1 base from V and 7 bases from J, with 10 bases in between. The CDR3 consists of 12 residues. Germline CDR1 and CDR2: GTSNPN and SVGIG (reference sequence). The CDR3 nucleotides read TGTGCCTGGAGTGCCTCGGTTTCGACCCAGTACTTC. Translation gives CAWSASVSTQYF. Supplemented by reference TRBV30 and TRBJ2-5, the full variable domain reads SQTIHQWPATLVQPVGSPLSLECTVEGTSNPNLYWYRQAAGRGLQLLFYSVGIGQISSEVPQNLSASRPQDRQFILSSKKLLLSDSGFYLCAWSASVSTQYFGPGTRLLVL.

For the CDR3, the DNA is TGTGCCAGCAGTTACTCCCGACGGGGGGGCTACGAGCAGTACTTC. Protein sequence: CASSYSRRGGYEQYF. The chain joins TRBV6-5 to TRBJ2-5, with 8 bases aligning to TRBD2. The closer fit of TRBJ2-7 to the DNA end suggests the J call may be wrong. CDR3 length: 15 residues. Per the germline V gene, CDR1 is MNHEY and CDR2 is SVGAGI.

The chain links TRBV28 to TRBJ2-1, with no clear D. Per the germline V gene, CDR1 is MDHEN and CDR2 is SYDVKM. V dropped 3 bases and J dropped 6 bases, with 12 bases sitting between them. The CDR3 runs to 14 residues. The CDR3 DNA sequence: TGTGCCAGCAGTTTTTACAGTCTCGGCAATGAGCAGTTCTTC. Its protein is CASSFYSLGNEQFF.

The chain joins TRBV9 to TRBJ2-7; D gene ambiguous. Germline V lookup: CDR1 SGDLS, CDR2 YYNGEE. The CDR3 is 13 amino acids. Trimming shortened V by 3 bases and J by 4 bases, and 11 bases separated the two germline ends. CDR3 region: CASSGPHGYEQYF. The CDR3 DNA reads as TGTGCCAGCAGCGGACCCCATGGGTACGAGCAGTACTTC.

This clonotype was seen only a few times. The V call is TRBV28, the J call TRBJ2-5; 8 bases are a match to TRBD1. Germline values: CDR1 MDHEN, CDR2 SYDVKM. V lost 8 bases to trimming and J lost 11 bases; unmatched junction nucleotides: 16. The CDR3 loop spans 14 amino acids. CDR3 residues: CASGGRTGRFEQYF. The CDR3 nucleotides are TGTGCCAGCGGAGGAAGGACAGGGCGTTTTGAGCAGTACTTC.

This clonotype came up a few times. The chain carries TRBV6-6 and TRBJ1-2, with D unclear. The CDR3 is 11 residues long. Germline lookup yields CDR1 MNHNY and CDR2 SVGAGI (reference sequence). Trimming shortened V by 10 bases and J by 6 bases, and 12 bases separated the two germline ends. CDR3 protein: CATYPGNGYTF. DNA of the CDR3: TGTGCCACCTACCCGGGAAATGGCTACACCTTC.

V is TRBV29-1 and J is TRBJ2-4; 8 bases fit TRBD1. Judging by the DNA end, TRBJ2-7 fits better; the J call may be wrong. CDR3 size: 13 residues. Germline V gene sequence: CDR1 SQVTM, CDR2 ANQGSEA. In nucleotides, the CDR3 is TGCAGCGTTGACACGACAGGGGTCAACGAGCAGTACTTC. As protein: CSVDTTGVNEQYF.

This chain links TRBV7-8 with TRBJ2-1; D might be TRBD2 (6 bases). Trimming cost V 0 bases and J 0 bases, with 9 bases left between them. CDR1 and CDR2 from the germline V gene are SGHVS and FQNEAQ. This CDR3 spans 16 amino acids. CDR3: CASSLARGGSYNEQFF. CDR3 sequence (DNA): TGTGCCAGCAGCTTAGCGCGGGGCGGCTCCTACAATGAGCAGTTCTTC.

This rearrangement joins TRBV11-2 to TRBJ1-1; D unclear. Trimming shortened V by 2 bases and J by 6 bases, and 13 bases separated the two germline ends. The germline CDR1 and CDR2 sequences are SGHAT and FQNNGV. The CDR3 spans 14 residues. In DNA, the CDR3 is TGTGCCAGCAGCTTATACGGCGACGTCGCTGAAGCTTTCTTT. It yields the protein CASSLYGDVAEAFF.

The chain links TRBV9 to TRBJ1-4; 7 bases map to TRBD1. Germline-derived CDR1 and CDR2 are SGDLS and YYNGEE. V lost 3 bases to trimming and J lost 3 bases; unmatched junction nucleotides: 5. The CDR3 extends over 15 amino acids. The CDR3 here is CASSAWDSPNEKLFF. CDR3 bases: TGTGCCAGCAGCGCGTGGGACAGTCCTAATGAAAAACTGTTTTTT.

The gene calls are TRBV20-1 and TRBJ1-4, with D tentatively TRBD1 (6 bases). Germline V gene data show CDR1 as DFQATT and CDR2 as SNEGSKA (reference sequence). The germline V and J ends were trimmed by 2 bases and 5 bases, with 9 bases remaining between them. The CDR3 length is 13 residues. The CDR3 DNA sequence: TGCAGTGCTAGACGCCAGGGGAATGAAAAACTGTTTTTT. Its protein product is CSARRQGNEKLFF.

The chain recombines TRBV6-5 with TRBJ2-3, with TRBD2 identical over 10 bases. CDR3 length equals 15 residues. Trimming cost V 7 bases and J 1 base; bases outside gene matches: 5. Germline CDR1 and CDR2: MNHEY and SVGAGI. The CDR3 sequence: CASTISGRRTDTQYF. The CDR3 region has the DNA TGTGCCAGCACCATTAGCGGGAGGCGCACAGATACGCAGTATTTT.

This rearrangement joins TRBV11-2 to TRBJ2-1; a weak D match, TRBD1 (5 bases). Germline CDR1 SGHAT, CDR2 FQNNGV. The CDR3 has 16 amino acids. V lost 5 bases to trimming and J lost 7 bases, with 21 bases between them. The CDR3 protein is CASSGRGSPDGNEQFF. The CDR3 nucleotides are TGTGCCAGCAGCGGTAGGGGTAGCCCAGATGGGAATGAGCAGTTCTTC.

The rearrangement joins TRBV7-3 to TRBJ2-7; possibly TRBD2 for D (5 bases). Germline lookup yields CDR1 SGHTA and CDR2 FQGTGA. Between the trimmed V and J ends, which lost 4 bases and 7 bases, there was a span of 20 bases. The CDR3 is 15 residues long. The CDR3 region is CASSSTFARTSEQYF. CDR3 in DNA: TGTGCCAGCAGCTCCACCTTCGCACGGACTTCAGAGCAGTACTTC.

The V and J genes are TRBV20-1 and TRBJ2-1; D unresolved. Germline V gives CDR1 DFQATT, CDR2 SNEGSKA (reference sequence). The CDR3 runs to 15 residues. The germline V and J ends were trimmed by 0 bases and 4 bases, with 13 bases remaining between them. The chain's CDR3 is CSARDSLDGYNEQFF. The CDR3 region has the DNA TGCAGTGCTAGAGATTCACTGGACGGGTACAATGAGCAGTTCTTC.